What follows are 26 T cell receptor beta chains derived from one specimen sequenced in a study of cytomegalovirus exposure and HLA in healthy donors. PCR primers comprised 60 Vbeta and 13 Jbeta primers. Only in-frame clones appear in the TCRdb table, and some are missing; sequencing was by immunoSEQ multiplex PCR. The top ten hold less than 4% of the sample, which has around 110,000 clones, 9% to 10% seen once. The sequencing sample was made of PBMCs. The receptors stem from a man younger than 40 in good health and CMV-seronegative.

The V and J genes are TRBV19 and TRBJ2-7; 8 nucleotides match TRBD1. The CDR3 consists of 15 residues. CDR1 is LNHDA, CDR2 SQIVND, per germline (reference sequence). V shed 5 bases, J shed 3 bases, and the junction held 9 bases outside the gene matches. The CDR3 DNA follows: TGTGCCAGTAGTGCCCAACGAACAGGGGGCTACGAGCAGTACTTC. Translating it yields CASSAQRTGGYEQYF.

The rearrangement links TRBV2 to TRBJ2-7; 8 bases line up with TRBD2. The V and J ends lost 5 bases and 4 bases, in that order; junction bases with no gene match: 7. The CDR3 covers 14 residues. The germline V gene has CDR1 SNHLY and CDR2 FYNNEI. CDR3 sequence (DNA): TGTGCCAGCAGTTTCTGGACTAGCACGTACGAGCAGTACTTC. Its protein is CASSFWTSTYEQYF.

This clone was observed a few times. The rearrangement uses TRBV4-1 and TRBJ1-3, with D unresolved. V lost 0 bases, J lost 4 bases, and 4 bases lay in between. CDR1 is MGHRA, CDR2 YSYEKL, per germline. The CDR3 runs 13 residues. The CDR3 DNA reads as TGCGCCAGCAGCCAAGACAGGGGAAACACCATATATTTT. The encoded protein is CASSQDRGNTIYF.

With respect to this clone: The sample contains more than one DNA sequence encoding this CDR3. This chain links TRBV5-1 with TRBJ2-7, with TRBD2 matching over 9 bases. J gave up 5 bases and V 0 bases, and 6 bases lay outside the gene matches. The CDR3 length is 15 residues. From germline, CDR1 is SGHRS and CDR2 YFSETQ. CDR3 amino acids: CASSLDGGRADEQYF. CDR3 DNA sequence: TGCGCCAGCAGCTTGGATGGCGGGAGGGCCGACGAGCAGTACTTC.

Note on this clone: This sample includes further DNA sequences coding for the same CDR3. This chain links TRBV19 with TRBJ1-6; perhaps TRBD1 as D (5 bases). V shed 0 bases and J shed 8 bases, with 5 bases lying between them. CDR1 LNHDA and CDR2 SQIVND come from the germline V gene (reference sequence). The CDR3 sequence is 13 residues long. This CDR3 is CASSIDRDSPLHF. The CDR3 region has the DNA TGTGCCAGTAGTATAGACAGGGATTCACCCCTCCACTTT.

This chain uses TRBV11-2 with TRBJ2-7; 11 nucleotides match TRBD2. The CDR3 has 15 residues. Germline lookup yields CDR1 SGHAT and CDR2 FQNNGV. Trimming cost V 1 base and J 3 bases; bases outside gene matches: 2. CDR3 in DNA: TGTGCCAGCAGCTTAGGTACTAGCGGGAGCTACGAGCAGTACTTC. Residues: CASSLGTSGSYEQYF.

The genes are TRBV27 and TRBJ2-5; 9 nucleotides agree with TRBD2. Germline V gene data show CDR1 as MNHEY and CDR2 as SMNVEV (reference sequence). The CDR3 loop spans 15 amino acids. V shed 4 bases, J shed 5 bases, and the junction held 8 bases outside the gene matches. The CDR3: CASSSQRGAGETQYF. CDR3 bases: TGTGCCAGCAGTTCCCAGCGGGGGGCGGGGGAGACCCAGTACTTC.

This clone was picked up a small number of times. The chain combines TRBV7-9 with TRBJ2-7; TRBD1 agrees at 10 bases. There are 14 residues in the CDR3. Germline V gives CDR1 SEHNR, CDR2 FQNEAQ (reference sequence). The ends lost 5 bases at V and 4 bases at J; junction bases unmatched: 5. The DNA of the CDR3 is TGTGCCAGCAGCCACCGGGACAGGGGTTACGAGCAGTACTTC. Translation gives CASSHRDRGYEQYF.

Regarding this clone: The junction departs from germline at one end; a sequencing error may be responsible. This chain uses TRBV7-7 with TRBJ2-5, with D possibly matching TRBD2 (6 bases). Per germline, CDR1 SSHAT and CDR2 FNYEAQ (reference sequence). This CDR3 comprises 13 residues. In nucleotides, the CDR3 is TGTGCTAGCACCCCCGGGGGAGACGAGACCCAGTACTTC. It codes for CASTPGGDETQYF. Looking up the rest from reference TRBV7-7 and TRBJ2-5 gives the full variable domain: GAGVSQSPRYKVTKRGQDVTLRCDPISSHATLYWYQQALGQGPEFLTYFNYEAQPDKSGLPSDRFSAERPEGSISTLTIQRTEQRDSAMYRCASTPGGDETQYFGPGTRLLVL.

This clone was detected only a few times. The chain combines TRBV7-9 with TRBJ1-4; weak D call: TRBD1 (5 bases). This CDR3 region has 15 residues. Germline loops: CDR1 SEHNR, CDR2 FQNEAQ (reference sequence). The ends were cut back, 1 base at V and 8 bases at J, with 14 bases in the middle. The CDR3 is CASSLGGQGGEKLFF. CDR3 DNA: TGTGCCAGCAGCTTAGGTGGGCAGGGAGGGGAAAAACTGTTTTTT.

This clone was seen a few times. This sequence joins TRBV5-1 and TRBJ2-7, with a tentative D call TRBD2 (7 bases). The CDR3 totals 14 residues. The germline V and J ends were trimmed by 3 bases and 5 bases, with 15 bases remaining between them. Per the germline V gene, CDR1 is SGHRS and CDR2 is YFSETQ. CDR3 DNA sequence: TGCGCCAGCAGCTCGGAGGGGGGGGCGGACGAGCAGTACTTC. It encodes CASSSEGGADEQYF.

The rearrangement joins TRBV10-3 to TRBJ1-1; D gene uncertain. The ends were cut back, 3 bases at V and 8 bases at J, with 10 bases in the middle. This CDR3 has 12 amino acids. The germline CDR1 and CDR2 sequences are ENHRY and SYGVKD. The CDR3 nucleotides read TGTGCCATCAGTGACAGTTTCTCCGAAGCTTTCTTT. This encodes CAISDSFSEAFF.

The J gene is TRBJ2-1, the V gene TRBV18, with TRBD2 matching over 10 bases. V dropped 4 bases and J dropped 5; count of bases not matched to a gene: 8. Germline V lookup: CDR1 KGHSH, CDR2 LQKENI. CDR3 length equals 16 residues. The CDR3 loop reads CASSLSIAGGNNEQFF. As DNA, the CDR3 is TGTGCCAGCTCACTTTCCATAGCGGGGGGTAACAATGAGCAGTTCTTC.

This chain joins TRBV2 and TRBJ2-1; weak D call: TRBD1 (6 bases). V lost 5 bases and J 3 bases, leaving 11 bases between the germline ends. CDR1 is SNHLY, CDR2 FYNNEI, per germline. CDR3 size: 14 residues. Written as DNA, the CDR3 is TGTGCCAGCAGTCGGGCAGGGGTCTACAATGAGCAGTTCTTC. It codes for CASSRAGVYNEQFF.

This clone was counted only a few times. V usage is TRBV6-5 and J usage is TRBJ1-2; 10 nucleotides match TRBD1. V lost 5 bases, J lost 2 bases, and 5 bases stayed unmatched. This CDR3 is 15 amino acids long. Germline lookup yields CDR1 MNHEY and CDR2 SVGAGI. The CDR3 region is CASSPRGQGNYGYTF. CDR3 in DNA: TGTGCCAGCAGTCCCCGGGGACAGGGGAACTATGGCTACACCTTC.

This clone occurred a few times. The chain combines TRBV6-1 with TRBJ1-1, with D perhaps matching TRBD1 (6 bases). The CDR3 totals 15 residues. Per germline, CDR1 MNHNS and CDR2 SASEGT. V lost 3 bases, J lost 1 base, and 12 bases lay in between. The CDR3 is CASSELSGANTEAFF. CDR3 nucleotide sequence: TGTGCCAGCAGTGAGCTATCAGGGGCGAACACTGAAGCTTTCTTT.

The rearrangement uses TRBV18 and TRBJ1-4, with TRBD1 matching over 10 bases. The ends lost 6 bases at V and 8 bases at J; junction bases unmatched: 6. This CDR3 comprises 14 residues. In germline, CDR1 is KGHSH, CDR2 LQKENI. The CDR3 bases are TGTGCCAGCTCCCAAGGACAGGGGGAGGAAAAACTGTTTTTT. This sequence encodes CASSQGQGEEKLFF.

V and J are TRBV18 and TRBJ2-5, with 7 bases matching TRBD1. The length of the CDR3 is 16 residues. V trimming: 6 bases; J trimming: 2 bases; junction bases outside the gene matches: 12. Per germline, CDR1 KGHSH and CDR2 LQKENI. CDR3 region: CASSATGTDFQETQYF. CDR3 sequence (DNA): TGTGCCAGCTCGGCGACCGGGACAGATTTTCAAGAGACCCAGTACTTC.

The sample holds a few counts of this clone. The chain couples TRBV10-1 to TRBJ2-2; D possibly corresponds to TRBD2 (5 bases). The V gene's germline CDR1 is WNHNN and CDR2 SYGVQD (reference sequence). The length of the CDR3 is 12 residues. Deletions cut 8 bases from V and 3 bases from J, with 7 bases between. The CDR3 DNA reads as TGCGCCAGCGGACTGGACACCGGGGAGCTGTTTTTT. Translating gives CASGLDTGELFF.

The table lists this clone with many counts. This CDR3 is CASSYLQASSGNTIYF. DNA for the CDR3: TGTGCCAGCAGTTATTTACAGGCGAGCTCTGGAAACACCATATATTTT. The gene calls are TRBV2 and TRBJ1-3, with a tentative D call TRBD1 (5 bases). V lost 5 bases and J 0 bases, leaving 14 bases between the germline ends. CDR1 is SNHLY and CDR2 is FYNNEI in the germline V gene. The CDR3 has 16 residues.

This clone came up a few times. This chain links TRBV19 with TRBJ1-5; no clear D. The CDR3 has 14 residues. Germline CDR1 is LNHDA and CDR2 is SQIVND (reference sequence). The V and J ends lost 3 bases and 6 bases respectively, with 12 bases between them. CDR3 nucleotides: TGTGCCAGTAGTATTGCCCCGACAAGTCAGCCCCAGCATTTT. Its translation is CASSIAPTSQPQHF. Combining the CDR3 with reference TRBV19 and TRBJ1-5 gives the whole variable domain DGGITQSPKYLFRKEGQNVTLSCEQNLNHDAMYWYRQDPGQGLRLIYYSQIVNDFQKGDIAEGYSVSREKKESFPLTVTSAQKNPTAFYLCASSIAPTSQPQHFGDGTRLSIL.

The V and J genes are TRBV29-1 and TRBJ2-7, with 7 bases identical to TRBD1. CDR1 is SQVTM and CDR2 is ANQGSEA in the germline V gene. The CDR3 covers 13 residues. Trimming removed 7 bases from V and 5 bases from J; junction bases left unmatched: 11. The CDR3 reads CSGGQGVLNEQYF. The CDR3 region has the DNA TGCAGCGGTGGGCAGGGGGTTCTGAACGAGCAGTACTTC.

This clone turned up a few times. This chain uses TRBV18 with TRBJ2-5, with D possibly TRBD2 on 5 matching bases. This CDR3 region has 13 residues. Germline CDR1 reads KGHSH; CDR2 reads LQKENI. Trimming took 3 bases from V and 0 from J, leaving 5 bases between them. CDR3 in DNA: TGTGCCAGCTCACCGAGGGACCAAGAGACCCAGTACTTC. Protein product: CASSPRDQETQYF.

V gene TRBV6-1 combines with J gene TRBJ2-5; TRBD1 matches at 7 bases. After removal of 7 bases from V and 4 bases from J, the junction contained 12 bases not matched to a gene. From germline, CDR1 is MNHNS and CDR2 SASEGT. The length of the CDR3 is 15 residues. The CDR3 DNA sequence: TGTGCCAGCACCATTCAGACAGGGCTGCGAGAGACCCAGTACTTC. It codes for CASTIQTGLRETQYF.

This chain uses TRBV2 with TRBJ2-5; TRBD2 is a possible D gene (5 bases). The CDR3 runs 13 residues. The V and J ends lost 8 bases and 5 bases respectively, with 15 bases between them. Germline V CDR1 and CDR2: SNHLY, FYNNEI. For the CDR3, the DNA is TGTGCCAGCGCCGTTCTCCGGGATGAGACCCAGTACTTC. Protein sequence: CASAVLRDETQYF. The variable domain in full, with the rest retrieved from reference TRBV2 and TRBJ2-5, is EPEVTQTPSHQVTQMGQEVILRCVPISNHLYFYWYRQILGQKVEFLVSFYNNEISEKSEIFDDQFSVERPDGSNFTLKIRSTKLEDSAMYFCASAVLRDETQYFGPGTRLLVL.

The sample holds a few counts of this clone. The chain has TRBV7-9 and TRBJ1-2; D ambiguous. The CDR3 runs to 13 residues. Trimming shortened V by 1 base and J by 3 bases, and 6 bases separated the two germline ends. Germline CDR1 and CDR2: SEHNR and FQNEAQ (reference sequence). CDR3 amino acids: CASSLGAHYGYTF. CDR3 in DNA: TGTGCCAGCAGCTTAGGGGCTCACTATGGCTACACCTTC.